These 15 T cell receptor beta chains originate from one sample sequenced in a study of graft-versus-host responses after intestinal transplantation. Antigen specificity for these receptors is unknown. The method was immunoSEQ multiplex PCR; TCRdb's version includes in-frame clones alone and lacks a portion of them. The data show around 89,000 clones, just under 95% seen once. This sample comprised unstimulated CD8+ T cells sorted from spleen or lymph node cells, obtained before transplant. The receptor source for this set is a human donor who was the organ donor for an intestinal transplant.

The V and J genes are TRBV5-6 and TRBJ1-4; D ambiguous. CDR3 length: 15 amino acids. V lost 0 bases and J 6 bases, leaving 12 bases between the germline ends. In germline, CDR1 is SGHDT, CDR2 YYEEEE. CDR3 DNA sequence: TGTGCCAGCAGCTTGGAGGGCGGGTTTTATGAAAAACTGTTTTTT. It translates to CASSLEGGFYEKLFF.

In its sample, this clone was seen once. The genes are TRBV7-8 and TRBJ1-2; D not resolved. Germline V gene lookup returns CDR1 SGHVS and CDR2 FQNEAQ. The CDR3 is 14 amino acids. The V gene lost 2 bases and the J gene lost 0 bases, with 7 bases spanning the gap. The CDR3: CASSLIRANYGYTF. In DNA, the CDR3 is TGTGCCAGCAGCTTAATTAGAGCTAACTATGGCTACACCTTC.

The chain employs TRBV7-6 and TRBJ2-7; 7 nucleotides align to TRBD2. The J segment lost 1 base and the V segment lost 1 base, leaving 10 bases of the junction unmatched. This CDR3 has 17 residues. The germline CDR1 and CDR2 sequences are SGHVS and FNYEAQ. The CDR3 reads CASSLGPAGSSSYEQYF. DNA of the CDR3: TGTGCCAGCAGCTTAGGACCAGCGGGGAGCTCTTCCTACGAGCAGTACTTC.

The CDR3 is CATTGTGGTDTQYF. In nucleotides, the CDR3 is TGTGCCACCACCGGGACAGGGGGCACAGATACGCAGTATTTT. The J gene is TRBJ2-3, the V gene TRBV19; 10 bases match TRBD1. Trimming removed 10 bases from V and 1 base from J; junction bases left unmatched: 5. Germline V CDR1 and CDR2: LNHDA, SQIVND (reference sequence). The CDR3 has 14 amino acids.

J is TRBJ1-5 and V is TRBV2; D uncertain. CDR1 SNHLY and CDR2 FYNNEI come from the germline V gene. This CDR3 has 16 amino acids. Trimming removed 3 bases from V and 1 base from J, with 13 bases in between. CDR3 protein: CASSEGWAVSNQPQHF. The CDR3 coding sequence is TGTGCCAGCAGTGAGGGCTGGGCAGTCAGCAATCAGCCCCAGCATTTT.

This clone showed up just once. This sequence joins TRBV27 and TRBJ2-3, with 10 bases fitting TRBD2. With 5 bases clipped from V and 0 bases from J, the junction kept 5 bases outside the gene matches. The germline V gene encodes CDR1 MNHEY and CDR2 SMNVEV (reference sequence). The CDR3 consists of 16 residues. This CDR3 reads CASSKRTSGSTDTQYF. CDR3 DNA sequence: TGTGCCAGCAGTAAACGGACTAGCGGAAGCACAGATACGCAGTATTTT.

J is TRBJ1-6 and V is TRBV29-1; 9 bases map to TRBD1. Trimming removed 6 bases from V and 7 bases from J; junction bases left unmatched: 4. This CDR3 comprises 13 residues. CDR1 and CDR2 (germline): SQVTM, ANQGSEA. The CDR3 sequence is CSVWTGDNSPLHF. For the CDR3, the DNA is TGCAGCGTCTGGACAGGGGACAATTCACCCCTCCACTTT.

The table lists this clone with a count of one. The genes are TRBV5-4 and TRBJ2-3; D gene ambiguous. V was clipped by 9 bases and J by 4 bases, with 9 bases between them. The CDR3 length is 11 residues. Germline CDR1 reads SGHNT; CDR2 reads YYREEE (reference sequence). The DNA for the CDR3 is TGTGCCATCCCCACTGCAGATACGCAGTATTTT. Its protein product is CAIPTADTQYF.

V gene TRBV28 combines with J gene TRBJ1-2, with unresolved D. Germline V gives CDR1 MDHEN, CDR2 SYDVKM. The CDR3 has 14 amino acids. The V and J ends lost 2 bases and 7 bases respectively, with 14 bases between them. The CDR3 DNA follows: TGTGCCAGCAGTTTAGAGGGATGGTTCTCTGGCTACACCTTC. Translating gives CASSLEGWFSGYTF.

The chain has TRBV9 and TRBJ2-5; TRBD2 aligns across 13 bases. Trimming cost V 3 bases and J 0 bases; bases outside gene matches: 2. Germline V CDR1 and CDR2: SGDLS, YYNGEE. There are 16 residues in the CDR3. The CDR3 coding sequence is TGTGCCAGCAGCGAGGGACTAGCGGGGTACCAAGAGACCCAGTACTTC. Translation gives CASSEGLAGYQETQYF.

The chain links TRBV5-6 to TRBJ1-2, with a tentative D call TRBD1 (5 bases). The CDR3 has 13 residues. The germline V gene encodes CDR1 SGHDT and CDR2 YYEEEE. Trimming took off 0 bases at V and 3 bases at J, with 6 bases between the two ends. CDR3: CASSLAGYYGYTF. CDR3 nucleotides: TGTGCCAGCAGCTTGGCAGGGTACTATGGCTACACCTTC.

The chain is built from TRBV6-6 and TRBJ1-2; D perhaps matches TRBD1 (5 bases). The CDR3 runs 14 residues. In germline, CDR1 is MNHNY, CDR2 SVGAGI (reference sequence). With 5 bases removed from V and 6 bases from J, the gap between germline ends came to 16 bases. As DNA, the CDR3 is TGTGCCAGCAGTCCGACGCAGGGAGGGGATGGCTACACCTTC. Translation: CASSPTQGGDGYTF.

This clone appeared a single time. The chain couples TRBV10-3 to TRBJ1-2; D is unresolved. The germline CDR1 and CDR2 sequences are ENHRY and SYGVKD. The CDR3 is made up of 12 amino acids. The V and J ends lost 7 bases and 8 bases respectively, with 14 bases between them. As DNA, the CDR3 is TGTGCCATCAATTCAGGTTCGGTCGGCTACACCTTC. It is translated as CAINSGSVGYTF.

For the CDR3, the DNA is TGCGCCAGCAGCCACCCCCTCCTCCCAGATACGCAGTATTTT. Encoded protein: CASSHPLLPDTQYF. The V gene is TRBV4-1, the J gene TRBJ2-3; D remains unclear. The germline V gene encodes CDR1 MGHRA and CDR2 YSYEKL. The CDR3 has 14 residues. V was cut by 3 bases and J by 4 bases, with 11 bases left in between.

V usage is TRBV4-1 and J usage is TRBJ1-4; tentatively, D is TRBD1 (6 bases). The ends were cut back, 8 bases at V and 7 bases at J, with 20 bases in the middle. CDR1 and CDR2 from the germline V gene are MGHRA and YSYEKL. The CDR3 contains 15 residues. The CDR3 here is CASAITTGAPEKLFF. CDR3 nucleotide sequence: TGCGCCAGCGCCATTACGACAGGAGCCCCTGAAAAACTGTTTTTT.